This entry describes one T cell receptor (beta chain). The data stem from a study of cytotoxic CD8 clonotypes in ibrutinib-treated CLL. Profiled with immunoSEQ multiplex PCR; TCRdb holds only in-frame clones, not every one. This table holds over 75,000 clones, about 72% found once. V lost 5 bases and J 1 base, leaving 15 bases between the germline ends. Germline V gene lookup returns CDR1 SGHNT and CDR2 YENEEA. The CDR3 totals 16 residues. This sequence originates from a human donor with chronic lymphocytic leukemia. The genes are TRBV11-3 and TRBJ2-4, with D perhaps being TRBD1 or TRBD2 (5 bases each). Sequencing was performed on PBMCs, taken after 12 months of ibrutinib treatment. The CDR3 is CASSLNEGQAKNIQYF. CDR3 bases: TGTGCCAGCAGCCTAAATGAGGGGCAGGCCAAAAACATTCAGTACTTC.